This T cell receptor beta chain was found in a study of OX40 agonist ivuxolimab in advanced cancers. Produced via immunoSEQ multiplex PCR; TCRdb's table is partial and in-frame only. This sample has about 55,000 clones, with around 85% found just once. With 1 base removed from V and 12 bases from J, the gap between germline ends came to 16 bases. The CDR3 contains 15 residues. Germline CDR1 and CDR2: SGHTA and FQGNSA. The specimen was CD4+ or CD8+ T cells sorted from blood, collected in a trial of the OX40 agonist ivuxolimab. The sequence came from an adult with an advanced solid tumor such as melanoma, head and neck, liver or kidney cancer. The rearrangement joins TRBV7-2 to TRBJ1-6; no clear D. CDR3: CASSLGSSLDLPLHF. The CDR3 bases are TGTGCCAGCAGCTTAGGGTCCAGTCTGGACCTACCCCTCCACTTT.